The 7 T cell receptor beta chains listed next were all sequenced from one sample in a study of blood T cell repertoires in COVID-19. Measured with immunoSEQ multiplex PCR; TCRdb has only the in-frame clones, and not every one. In the table there are about 220,000 clones, roughly 84% of which are singletons. Sequences were obtained from peripheral blood. The receptor set was obtained from an elderly woman with acute or convalescent COVID-19.

The chain employs TRBV4-1 and TRBJ1-3; 9 nucleotides align to TRBD1. After removal of 4 bases from V and 4 bases from J, the junction contained 11 bases not matched to a gene. There are 17 residues in the CDR3. Germline assignment: CDR1 MGHRA and CDR2 YSYEKL. CDR3 nucleotide sequence: TGCGCCAGCAGCCCGCCCGGGACAGGGAGGACGGGAAACACCATATATTTT. Translated: CASSPPGTGRTGNTIYF.

This chain links TRBV5-1 with TRBJ2-3; 7 bases match TRBD2. The germline V gene encodes CDR1 SGHRS and CDR2 YFSETQ. The CDR3 is 15 amino acids. V lost 4 bases, J lost 0 bases, and 5 bases stayed unmatched. CDR3 region: CASSVRGGSTDTQYF. The CDR3 nucleotides are TGCGCCAGCAGCGTCCGCGGGGGTAGCACAGATACGCAGTATTTT.

This clone showed up just once. The V gene is TRBV7-2, the J gene TRBJ2-5, with a weak D call TRBD2 (5 bases). Trimming took off 4 bases at V and 5 bases at J, with 20 bases between the two ends. CDR1 is SGHTA, CDR2 FQGNSA, per germline. CDR3 length: 16 amino acids. The CDR3 DNA follows: TGTGCCAGCAGCTCGTATCGCAGAATCGAGGGTGAGACCCAGTACTTC. Translation: CASSSYRRIEGETQYF.

V and J are TRBV24-1 and TRBJ1-5; D is uncertain. Germline loops: CDR1 KGHDR, CDR2 SFDVKD. The CDR3 spans 14 residues. The V gene lost 3 bases and the J gene lost 1 base, with 6 bases spanning the gap. CDR3 region: CATSDAGSNQPQHF. CDR3 coding DNA: TGTGCCACCAGTGATGCCGGGAGCAATCAGCCCCAGCATTTT.

In its sample, this clone was seen a few times. The genes are TRBV27 and TRBJ2-2, with 7 bases fitting TRBD1. The germline CDR1 and CDR2 sequences are MNHEY and SMNVEV (reference sequence). Trimming at V came to 1 base and at J to 5 bases, leaving 7 bases not matched to a gene. The CDR3 length is 16 residues. The CDR3 DNA is TGTGCCAGCAGTTTATGGGGGCCCAGGGGGACCGGGGAGCTGTTTTTT. Its translation: CASSLWGPRGTGELFF.

The chain carries TRBV6-5 and TRBJ1-4, with 8 bases aligning to TRBD1. Germline V lookup: CDR1 MNHEY, CDR2 SVGAGI. This CDR3 comprises 14 residues. V gave up 2 bases and J gave up 8 bases; unmatched junction bases: 4. CDR3 amino acids: CASSYRTGTEKLFF. The CDR3 DNA follows: TGTGCCAGCAGTTACCGGACAGGGACGGAAAAACTGTTTTTT.

CDR3: CASRFYRNTEAFF. The DNA of the CDR3 is TGTGCCAGTAGGTTTTACAGGAACACTGAAGCTTTCTTT. The rearrangement joins TRBV19 to TRBJ1-1; D gene uncertain. This CDR3 has 13 residues. Per germline, CDR1 LNHDA and CDR2 SQIVND (reference sequence). Trimming stripped 6 bases from V and 1 base from J, with 9 bases between.